The T cell receptor beta chain under discussion was sequenced for a study of CD8 T cells in ankylosing spondylitis. Preparation of TCR beta libraries was done by quantitative 5'-RACE with molecular barcodes. TCRdb redid the calling of the 5' RACE reads with MiXCR, one entry per CDR3 protein. Of some 800,000 distinct CDR3 sequences listed, roughly 10% were seen once; the top ten hold around 0.51%. Notes on the study in general: It was reported that disease-linked clones were significantly enriched in matched ankylosing spondylitis synovial fluid. Earlier authors reported some of these motif variants in reactive arthritis synovial fluid and blood. What seemed typical of ankylosing spondylitis blood was a TCR beta motif built from fewer than ten highly homologous variants.

Notes on this clonotype: Its antigen is not known.

Sequencing used blood, either unsorted or a sorted T cell fraction (not recorded which). This receptor was taken from a male donor with ankylosing spondylitis.

CDR3 DNA: TGTGCCAGCAGCTATACCGAGAGTAGTGCTGAAGCTTTCTTT. Protein: CASSYTESSAEAFF. The V and J genes are TRBV7-9 and TRBJ1-1, with D uncertain. V dropped 4 bases and J dropped 6 bases, with 15 bases sitting between them. The CDR3 runs 14 residues. Germline V gives CDR1 SEHNR, CDR2 FQNEAQ (reference sequence).